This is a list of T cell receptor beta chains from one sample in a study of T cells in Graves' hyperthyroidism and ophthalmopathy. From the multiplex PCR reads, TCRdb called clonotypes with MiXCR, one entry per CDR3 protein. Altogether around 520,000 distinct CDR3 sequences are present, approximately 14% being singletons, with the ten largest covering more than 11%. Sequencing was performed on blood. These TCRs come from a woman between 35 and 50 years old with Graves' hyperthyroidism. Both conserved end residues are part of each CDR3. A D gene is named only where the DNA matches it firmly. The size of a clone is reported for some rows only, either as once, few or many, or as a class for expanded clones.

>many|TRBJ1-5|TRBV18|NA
CASSSAGRGNQPQHF
TGTGCCAGCTCATCGGCCGGACGTGGCAATCAGCCCCAGCATTTT
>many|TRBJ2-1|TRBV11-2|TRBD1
CASSFLHARGQGSNEQFF
TGTGCCAGCAGCTTCTTACATGCTAGGGGGCAAGGGAGCAATGAGCAGTTCTTC
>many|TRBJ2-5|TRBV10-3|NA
CAISESGETQYF
TGTGCCATCAGTGAGTCCGGAGAGACCCAGTACTTC
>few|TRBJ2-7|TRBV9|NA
CASSVEGGLTYEQYF
TGTGCCAGCAGCGTGGAGGGGGGCTTGACCTACGAGCAGTACTTC
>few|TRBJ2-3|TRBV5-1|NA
CASSYGSPKADTQYF
TGCGCCAGCAGCTACGGCAGCCCTAAGGCAGATACGCAGTATTTT
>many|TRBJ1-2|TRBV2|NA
CATDPMDGYTF
TGTGCCACAGACCCAATGGATGGCTACACCTTC
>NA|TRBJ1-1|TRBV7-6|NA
CASSLARGGEIEAFF
TGTGCCAGCAGCTTAGCGCGGGGAGGGGAAATTGAAGCTTTCTTT
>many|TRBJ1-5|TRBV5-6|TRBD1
CASSRTGNNQPQHF
TGTGCCAGCAGCCGGACAGGGAACAATCAGCCCCAGCATTTT
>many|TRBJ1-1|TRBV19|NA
CASSINVANTEAFF
TGTGCCAGTAGTATCAATGTGGCGAACACTGAAGCTTTCTTT
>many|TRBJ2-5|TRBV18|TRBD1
CASSPGTGIETQYF
TGTGCCAGCTCACCGGGGACAGGGATTGAGACCCAGTACTTC
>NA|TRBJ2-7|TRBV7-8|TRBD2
CASSLATSGPYEQYF
TGTGCCAGCAGCTTAGCGACTAGCGGCCCCTACGAGCAGTACTTC
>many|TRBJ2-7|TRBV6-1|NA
CASSDPGLVYEQYF
TGTGCCAGCAGTGACCCAGGGTTGGTCTACGAGCAGTACTTC
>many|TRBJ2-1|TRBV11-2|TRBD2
CASSRLAGGPASYNEQFF
TGTGCCAGCAGCCGTCTAGCGGGAGGGCCGGCGTCCTACAATGAGCAGTTCTTC
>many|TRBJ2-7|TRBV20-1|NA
CSAGSVGNHYEQYF
TGCAGTGCTGGCTCGGTTGGGAACCACTACGAGCAGTACTTC
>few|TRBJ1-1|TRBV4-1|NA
CASSQRGTDTEAFF
TGCGCCAGCAGCCAACGGGGCACGGACACTGAAGCTTTCTTT
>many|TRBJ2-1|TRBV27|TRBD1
CASSRGQDYNEQFF
TGTGCCAGCAGTAGGGGACAGGACTACAATGAGCAGTTCTTC
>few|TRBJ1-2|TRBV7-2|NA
CASSLVSTSGGYTF
TGTGCCAGCAGCTTAGTTTCCACCTCGGGAGGCTACACCTTC
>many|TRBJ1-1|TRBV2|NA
CASSVGGAGNTEAFF
TGTGCCAGCAGTGTCGGGGGGGCTGGCAACACTGAAGCTTTCTTT
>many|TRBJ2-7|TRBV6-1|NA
CASSEGGRDEQYF
TGTGCCAGCAGTGAAGGGGGGCGCGACGAGCAGTACTTC
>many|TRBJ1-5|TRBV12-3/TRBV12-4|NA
CASSLRGNSNQPQHF
TGTGCCAGCAGTTTAAGGGGTAATAGCAATCAGCCCCAGCATTTT
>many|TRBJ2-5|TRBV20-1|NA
CSARNGKETQYF
TGCAGTGCTAGAAATGGTAAAGAGACCCAGTACTTC
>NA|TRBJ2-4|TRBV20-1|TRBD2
CSALAGGPDIQYF
TGCAGTGCCCTAGCGGGAGGGCCCGACATTCAGTACTTC
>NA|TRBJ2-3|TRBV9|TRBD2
CASSVGTSGGTDTQYF
TGTGCCAGCAGCGTAGGCACTAGCGGGGGCACAGATACGCAGTATTTT
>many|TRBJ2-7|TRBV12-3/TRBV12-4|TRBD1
CASNRQGAGLEQYF
TGTGCCAGCAATAGACAGGGGGCGGGTCTCGAGCAGTACTTC
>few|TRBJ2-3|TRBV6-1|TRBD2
CASSQAGGREDTQYF
TGTGCCAGCAGTCAAGCGGGAGGGCGTGAAGATACGCAGTATTTT
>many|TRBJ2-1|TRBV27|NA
CASRGRDLAANEQFF
TGTGCCAGCCGAGGCCGGGACTTGGCTGCCAATGAGCAGTTCTTC
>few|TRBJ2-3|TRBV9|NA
CASSPYGVGTGPTDTQYF
TGTGCCAGCAGCCCCTACGGGGTAGGTACTGGACCCACAGATACGCAGTATTTT
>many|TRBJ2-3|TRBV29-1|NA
CSVARPPSTDTQYF
TGCAGCGTTGCCAGGCCTCCTAGCACAGATACGCAGTATTTT
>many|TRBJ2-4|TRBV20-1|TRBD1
CSANPPRTGEPIQYF
TGCAGTGCTAACCCCCCCAGGACAGGGGAACCCATTCAGTACTTC
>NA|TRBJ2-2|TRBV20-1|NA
CSARPFMSGENTGELFF
TGCAGTGCTAGGCCCTTCATGAGTGGGGAGAACACCGGGGAGCTGTTTTTT
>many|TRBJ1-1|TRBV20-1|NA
CSARVRSRNTEAFF
TGCAGTGCTAGAGTAAGGAGCCGGAACACTGAAGCTTTCTTT
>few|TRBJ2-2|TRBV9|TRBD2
CASSGVGGTNTGELFF
TGTGCCAGCAGCGGGGTGGGAGGGACCAACACCGGGGAGCTGTTTTTT
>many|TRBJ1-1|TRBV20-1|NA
CSAIIRNSPNTEAFF
TGCAGTGCAATCATTCGGAACAGCCCGAACACTGAAGCTTTCTTT
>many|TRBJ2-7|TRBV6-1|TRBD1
CASGLVRGLSYEQYF
TGTGCCAGCGGCCTAGTTAGGGGGCTCTCCTACGAGCAGTACTTC
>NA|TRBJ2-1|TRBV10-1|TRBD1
CASSGFPGQGAYEQFF
TGCGCCAGCAGTGGATTCCCGGGACAGGGGGCCTATGAGCAGTTCTTC
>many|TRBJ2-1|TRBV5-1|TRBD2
CASSSGLAGVPSYNEQFF
TGCGCCAGCAGTTCGGGACTAGCGGGGGTACCCTCCTACAATGAGCAGTTCTTC
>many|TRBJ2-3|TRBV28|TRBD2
CASRPAGGPATDTQYF
TGTGCCAGCCGGCCCGCGGGGGGCCCCGCCACAGATACGCAGTATTTT
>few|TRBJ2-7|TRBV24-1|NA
CATSDGTRSSYEQYF
TGTGCCACCAGTGACGGGACCCGGAGCTCCTACGAGCAGTACTTC
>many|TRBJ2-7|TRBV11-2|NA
CASSLNPLYEQYF
TGTGCCAGCAGCCTCAACCCCCTATACGAGCAGTACTTC
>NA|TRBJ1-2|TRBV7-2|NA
CASSLALGGGANYGYTF
TGTGCCAGCAGCTTAGCGCTGGGGGGGGGGGCTAACTATGGCTACACCTTC
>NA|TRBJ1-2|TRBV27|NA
CASTYPGGHIIF
TGTGCCAGCACCTACCCCGGAGGACACATCATCTTC
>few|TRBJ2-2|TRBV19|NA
CASIAPGVGELFF
TGTGCCAGTATTGCCCCGGGGGTCGGGGAGCTGTTTTTT
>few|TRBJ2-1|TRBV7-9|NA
CASSTPGVEQFF
TGTGCCAGCAGCACTCCGGGGGTCGAGCAGTTCTTC
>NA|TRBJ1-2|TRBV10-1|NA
CASSALRDYGYTF
TGCGCCAGCAGTGCGCTGCGGGACTATGGCTACACCTTC
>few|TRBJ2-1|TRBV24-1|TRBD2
CATSDSMASGSPYNEQFF
TGTGCCACCAGTGATTCAATGGCTAGCGGGAGCCCCTACAATGAGCAGTTCTTC
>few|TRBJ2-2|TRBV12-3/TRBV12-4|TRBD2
CASSRGVGELFF
TGTGCCAGCAGTCGGGGGGTCGGGGAGCTGTTTTTT
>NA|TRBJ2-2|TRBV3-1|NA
CASSQEARTNTGELFF
TGTGCCAGCAGCCAAGAAGCCCGGACGAACACCGGGGAGCTGTTTTTT
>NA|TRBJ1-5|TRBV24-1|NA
CATSDGGGGNQPQHF
TGTGCCACCAGTGATGGCGGAGGGGGTAATCAGCCCCAGCATTTT
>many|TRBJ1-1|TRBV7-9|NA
CASSPPGTEAFF
TGTGCCAGCAGCCCGCCGGGCACTGAAGCTTTCTTT
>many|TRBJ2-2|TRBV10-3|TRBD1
CAISAKAGGNTGELFF
TGTGCCATCAGTGCAAAGGCAGGGGGGAACACCGGGGAGCTGTTTTTT
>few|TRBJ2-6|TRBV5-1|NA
CASSFFQGVGANVLTF
TGCGCCAGCAGCTTCTTTCAGGGAGTTGGGGCCAACGTCCTGACTTTC
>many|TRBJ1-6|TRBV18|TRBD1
CASSAKTGSNSPLHF
TGTGCCAGCTCCGCGAAGACAGGGTCTAATTCACCCCTCCACTTT
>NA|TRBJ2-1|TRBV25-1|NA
CASGERSSEFF
TGTGCCAGCGGCGAGCGGAGTTCGGAGTTCTTC
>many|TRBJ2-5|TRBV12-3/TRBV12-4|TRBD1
CASRTTGAGETQYF
TGTGCCAGCAGGACGACAGGGGCGGGGGAGACCCAGTACTTC